This is a list of T cell receptor beta chains from one sample in a study of cytomegalovirus exposure and HLA in healthy donors. Sequenced by immunoSEQ multiplex PCR; TCRdb stores in-frame clones only, minus some. This table holds approximately 220,000 clones, approximately 80% found once. The sequenced sample consisted of PBMCs. These receptors all come from a boy between 2 and 10 years old in good health and CMV-seronegative. Both conserved end residues are part of each CDR3. The D gene is left open where the match is weak. Size is omitted from some rows. Given values are once, few, many or a class for expanded clones.

V gene	J gene	D gene	clone size	CDR3 DNA	CDR3 protein
TRBV9	TRBJ2-3	TRBD2	once	TGTGCCAGCAGCGCAAACGGGAGGGATGTAGATACGCAGTATTTT	CASSANGRDVDTQYF
TRBV30	TRBJ2-1	NA	NA	TGTGCCTGGAGTGAGGGGGCGGGATACAATGAGCAGTTCTTC	CAWSEGAGYNEQFF
TRBV11-1	TRBJ2-5	TRBD2	NA	TGTGCCAGCAGCCCTGGACTAGCAGAATCGGAGACCCAGTACTTC	CASSPGLAESETQYF
TRBV5-6	TRBJ2-6	NA	NA	TGTGCCAGCAGCTCCTACTCTGGGGCCAACGTCCTGACTTTC	CASSSYSGANVLTF
TRBV9	TRBJ2-3	NA	once	TGTGCCAGCAGCGTAGCAGGGGAGTGGGGCACAGATACGCAGTATTTT	CASSVAGEWGTDTQYF
TRBV6-1	TRBJ1-4	NA	few	TGTGCCACCCCGGGACTGACTGCAACTAATGAAAAACTGTTTTTT	CATPGLTATNEKLFF
TRBV6-5	TRBJ1-2	NA	NA	TGTGCCAGCAGCCCCCCAGGGAAGTATGGCTACACCTTC	CASSPPGKYGYTF
TRBV7-9	TRBJ2-7	NA	NA	TGTGCCAGCAGCCCAGCGACGGGTAGGCCGGGCTACGAGCAGTACTTC	CASSPATGRPGYEQYF
TRBV7-6	TRBJ1-2	NA	NA	TGTGCCAGCAGCCCTACAGGGAGCTATGGCTACACCTTC	CASSPTGSYGYTF
TRBV6-5	TRBJ1-2	NA	once	TGTGCCAGCAGTCCCAGAGGCCTCTTCTATGGCTACACCTTC	CASSPRGLFYGYTF
TRBV9	TRBJ2-7	TRBD1	NA	TGTGCCAGCAGCGTAAGTGGGGACAGGGGGCTCTACGAGCAGTACTTC	CASSVSGDRGLYEQYF
TRBV11-3	TRBJ1-1	NA	NA	TGTGCCAGCAGCTTAGCCGGAGGGGCGAACACTGAAGCTTTCTTT	CASSLAGGANTEAFF
TRBV5-1	TRBJ1-5	NA	few	TGCGCCAGCAGCTTGGACGGAGACTTGGATCAGCCCCAGCATTTT	CASSLDGDLDQPQHF
TRBV11-2	TRBJ1-1	NA	NA	TGTGCCAGCAGCTCTTCCCCTAGGTCGTTCTTT	CASSSSPRSFF
TRBV4-2	TRBJ1-3	TRBD1	NA	TGTGCCAGCAGCCAAGACAGGGGGTCTCTTGGAAACACCATATATTTT	CASSQDRGSLGNTIYF
TRBV4-2	TRBJ1-2	TRBD1	NA	TGTGCCAGCAGCCAAGATCCAGGGGGCGTCTATGGCTACACCTTC	CASSQDPGGVYGYTF
TRBV9	TRBJ1-2	TRBD1	NA	TGTGCCAGCAGCACCCGGGACAGCAACTATGGCTACACCTTC	CASSTRDSNYGYTF
TRBV6-6	TRBJ1-6	TRBD1	NA	TGTGCCAGCAGTTACTCCGGGACAGGTTCCTCACCCCTCCACTTT	CASSYSGTGSSPLHF
TRBV6-1	TRBJ2-7	NA	few	TGTGCCAGCAGTGCCCGGGATGTCCCCTCCCAGTACTTC	CASSARDVPSQYF
TRBV6-6	TRBJ2-5	NA	NA	TGTGCCAGCAGCCGCGGACTCACGGAGACCCAGTACTTC	CASSRGLTETQYF
TRBV30	TRBJ2-3	TRBD2	NA	TGTGCCTGGAGCCTAGCGGCTAGCACAGATACGCAGTATTTT	CAWSLAASTDTQYF
TRBV18	TRBJ2-7	TRBD2	NA	TGTGCCAGCTCACCAAGCGGGGGGGCAATCGAGCAGTACTTC	CASSPSGGAIEQYF
TRBV30	TRBJ2-6	NA	NA	TGTGCCCATTCTTTTCAGTCTGGGGCCAACGTCCTGACTTTC	CAHSFQSGANVLTF
TRBV7-7	TRBJ2-2	NA	NA	TGTGCTAGCAGCCCTACGTGGGGTAGCGGAGGGAACACCGGGGAGCTGTTTTTT	CASSPTWGSGGNTGELFF
TRBV6-1	TRBJ2-3	NA	NA	TGTGCCAGCAGTGAATCCGGGACATCCACAGATACGCAGTATTTT	CASSESGTSTDTQYF
TRBV9	TRBJ2-7	TRBD2	once	TGTGCCAGCAGCGTAGGGCTAGCGGGGGGATCCACCTACGAGCAGTACTTC	CASSVGLAGGSTYEQYF
TRBV19	TRBJ1-2	NA	NA	TGTGCCAGTACCCGCGATAGGGGGTTCTACACCTTC	CASTRDRGFYTF
TRBV13	TRBJ1-1	TRBD1	NA	TGTGCCAGCAGCTACGGGACAGGGAGGACTGAAGCTTTCTTT	CASSYGTGRTEAFF
TRBV6-5	TRBJ1-4	NA	NA	TGTGCCAGCGGGGATAACAGGGCAACTAATGAAAAACTGTTTTTT	CASGDNRATNEKLFF
TRBV19	TRBJ1-2	TRBD1	few	TGTGCCAGTAGTATTAGTCCCGGGACAGGGTTGGATGGCTACACCTTC	CASSISPGTGLDGYTF
TRBV4-1	TRBJ2-7	NA	few	TGCGCCAGCAGCCAAGATCGCTACGAGCAGTACTTC	CASSQDRYEQYF
TRBV13	TRBJ2-7	NA	NA	TGTGCCAGCAGCTCACAACCCGCGGGCGCGAGCTCCTACGAGCAGTACTTC	CASSSQPAGASSYEQYF
TRBV6-4	TRBJ2-1	TRBD1	NA	TGTGCCAGCACCATGACAGGGGGCCCCTCCGATGAGCAGTTCTTC	CASTMTGGPSDEQFF
TRBV5-5	TRBJ2-1	TRBD2	NA	TGTGCCAGCAGACGGCTAGCGGATTACAATGAGCAGTTCTTC	CASRRLADYNEQFF
TRBV14	TRBJ1-6	TRBD1	NA	TGTGCCAGCAGCCACCAGGACAGGGGATGGTCACCCCTCCACTTT	CASSHQDRGWSPLHF
TRBV5-4	TRBJ2-4	NA	NA	TGTGCCAGCAGCTCCCCGGGACTAGCCAAAAACATTCAGTACTTC	CASSSPGLAKNIQYF
TRBV19	TRBJ1-2	TRBD1	NA	TGTGCCAGCAGGACAGGGAACTATGGCTACACCTTC	CASRTGNYGYTF
TRBV4-2	TRBJ1-3	NA	NA	TGTGCCAGCAGCCAAGAGGAGACAAACACCATATATTTT	CASSQEETNTIYF
TRBV9	TRBJ2-1	TRBD2	once	TGTGCCAGCAGGGCGGGGCGGTCCGGGGGGAATGAGCAGTTCTTC	CASRAGRSGGNEQFF
TRBV29-1	TRBJ1-4	NA	NA	TGCAGCGTTGAAGGCTCAGGGACAACTAATGAAAAACTGTTTTTT	CSVEGSGTTNEKLFF
TRBV27	TRBJ2-3	NA	NA	TGTGCCAGCAGTGGGGGGGCCGCAGATACGCAGTATTTT	CASSGGAADTQYF